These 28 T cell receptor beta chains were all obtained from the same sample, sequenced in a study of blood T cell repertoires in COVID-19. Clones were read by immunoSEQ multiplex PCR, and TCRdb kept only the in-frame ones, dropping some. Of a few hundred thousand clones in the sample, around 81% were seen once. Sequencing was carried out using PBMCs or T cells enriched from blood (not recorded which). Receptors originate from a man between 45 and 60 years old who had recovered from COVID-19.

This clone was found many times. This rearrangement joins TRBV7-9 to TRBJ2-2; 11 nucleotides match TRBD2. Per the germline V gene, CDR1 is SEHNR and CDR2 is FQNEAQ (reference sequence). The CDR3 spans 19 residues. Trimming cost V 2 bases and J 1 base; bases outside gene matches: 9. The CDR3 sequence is CASSLRSAGTSGNTGELFF. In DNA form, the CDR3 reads TGTGCCAGCAGCTTAAGGTCAGCCGGGACTAGCGGGAACACCGGGGAGCTGTTTTTT.

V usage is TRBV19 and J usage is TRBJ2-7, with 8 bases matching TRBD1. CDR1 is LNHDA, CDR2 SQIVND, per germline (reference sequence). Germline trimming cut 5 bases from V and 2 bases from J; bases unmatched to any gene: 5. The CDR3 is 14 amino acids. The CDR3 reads CASSVDRATYEQYF. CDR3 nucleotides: TGTGCCAGTAGTGTGGACAGGGCCACCTACGAGCAGTACTTC. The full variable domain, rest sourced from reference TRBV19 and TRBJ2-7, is DGGITQSPKYLFRKEGQNVTLSCEQNLNHDAMYWYRQDPGQGLRLIYYSQIVNDFQKGDIAEGYSVSREKKESFPLTVTSAQKNPTAFYLCASSVDRATYEQYFGPGTRLTVT.

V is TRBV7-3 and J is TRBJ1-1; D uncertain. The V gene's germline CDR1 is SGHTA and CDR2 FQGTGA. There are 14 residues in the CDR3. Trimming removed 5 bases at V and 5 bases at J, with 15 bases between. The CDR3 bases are TGTGCCAGCAGCCCCACGGAGGCGGGGACTGAAGCTTTCTTT. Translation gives CASSPTEAGTEAFF.

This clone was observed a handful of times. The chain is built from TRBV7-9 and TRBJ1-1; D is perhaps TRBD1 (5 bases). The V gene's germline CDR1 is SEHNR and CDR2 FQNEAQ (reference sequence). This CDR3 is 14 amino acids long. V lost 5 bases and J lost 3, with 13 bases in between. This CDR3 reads CASSPRGVDTEAFF. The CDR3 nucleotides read TGTGCCAGCAGCCCCCGGGGGGTTGACACTGAAGCTTTCTTT.

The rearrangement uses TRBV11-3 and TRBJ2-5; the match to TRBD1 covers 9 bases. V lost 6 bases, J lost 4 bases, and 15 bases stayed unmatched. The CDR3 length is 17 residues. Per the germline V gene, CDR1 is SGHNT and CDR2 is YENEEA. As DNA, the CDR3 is TGTGCCAGCAGTCATACCCCGGGACAGGGTATTGGAGAGACCCAGTACTTC. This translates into CASSHTPGQGIGETQYF.

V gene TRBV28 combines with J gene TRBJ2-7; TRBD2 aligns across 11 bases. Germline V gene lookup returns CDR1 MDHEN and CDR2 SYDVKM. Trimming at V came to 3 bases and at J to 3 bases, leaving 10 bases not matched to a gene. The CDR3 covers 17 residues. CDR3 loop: CASSFVPNLAGGYEQYF. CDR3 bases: TGTGCCAGCAGTTTTGTGCCCAATCTAGCGGGAGGCTACGAGCAGTACTTC.

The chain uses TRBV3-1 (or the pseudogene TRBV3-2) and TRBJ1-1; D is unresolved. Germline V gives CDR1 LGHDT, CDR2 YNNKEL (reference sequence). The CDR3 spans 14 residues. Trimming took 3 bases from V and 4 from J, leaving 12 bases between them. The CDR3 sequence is CASSQATGGTEAFF. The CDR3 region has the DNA TGTGCCAGCAGCCAGGCAACGGGAGGCACTGAAGCTTTCTTT.

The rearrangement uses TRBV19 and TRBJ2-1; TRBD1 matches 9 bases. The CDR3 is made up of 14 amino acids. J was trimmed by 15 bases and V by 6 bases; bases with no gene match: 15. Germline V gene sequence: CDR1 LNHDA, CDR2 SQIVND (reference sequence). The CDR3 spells CASRPGQGPGRGFF. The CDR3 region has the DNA TGTGCCAGTAGGCCGGGACAGGGCCCTGGGCGTGGGTTCTTC.

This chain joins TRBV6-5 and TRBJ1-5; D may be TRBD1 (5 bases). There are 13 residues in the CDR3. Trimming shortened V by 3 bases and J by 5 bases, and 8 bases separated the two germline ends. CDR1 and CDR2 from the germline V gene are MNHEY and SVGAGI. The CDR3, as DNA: TGTGCCAGCAGTTATACGGGGGATCAGCCCCAGCATTTT. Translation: CASSYTGDQPQHF.

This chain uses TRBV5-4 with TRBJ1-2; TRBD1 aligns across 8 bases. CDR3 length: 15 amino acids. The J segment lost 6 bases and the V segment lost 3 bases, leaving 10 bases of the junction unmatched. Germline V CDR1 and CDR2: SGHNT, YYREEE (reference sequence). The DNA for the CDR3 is TGTGCCAGCAGCTACCGGGACAGGAGTTTGGATGGCTACACCTTC. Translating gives CASSYRDRSLDGYTF.

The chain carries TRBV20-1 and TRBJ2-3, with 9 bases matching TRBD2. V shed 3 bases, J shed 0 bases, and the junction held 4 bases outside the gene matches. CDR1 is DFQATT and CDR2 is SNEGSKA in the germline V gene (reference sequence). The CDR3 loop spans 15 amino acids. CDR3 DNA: TGCAGTGCTAGTCGGCTAGCGGGAAGCACAGATACGCAGTATTTT. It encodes CSASRLAGSTDTQYF.

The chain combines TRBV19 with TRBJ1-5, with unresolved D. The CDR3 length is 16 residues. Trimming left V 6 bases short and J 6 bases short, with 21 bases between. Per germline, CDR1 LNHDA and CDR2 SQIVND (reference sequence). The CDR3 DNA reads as TGTGCCAGTAGCCCTGTTCGGGGTGGAGTAGGTCAGCCCCAGCATTTT. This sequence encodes CASSPVRGGVGQPQHF. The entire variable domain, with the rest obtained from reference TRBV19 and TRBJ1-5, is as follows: DGGITQSPKYLFRKEGQNVTLSCEQNLNHDAMYWYRQDPGQGLRLIYYSQIVNDFQKGDIAEGYSVSREKKESFPLTVTSAQKNPTAFYLCASSPVRGGVGQPQHFGDGTRLSIL.

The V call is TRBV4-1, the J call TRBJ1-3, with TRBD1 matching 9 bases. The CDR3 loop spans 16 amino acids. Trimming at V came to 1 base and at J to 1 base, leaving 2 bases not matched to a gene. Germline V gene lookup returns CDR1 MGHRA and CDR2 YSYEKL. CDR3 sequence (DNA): TGCGCCAGCAGCCAAGGGGACAGGGTATCTGGAAACACCATATATTTT. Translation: CASSQGDRVSGNTIYF.

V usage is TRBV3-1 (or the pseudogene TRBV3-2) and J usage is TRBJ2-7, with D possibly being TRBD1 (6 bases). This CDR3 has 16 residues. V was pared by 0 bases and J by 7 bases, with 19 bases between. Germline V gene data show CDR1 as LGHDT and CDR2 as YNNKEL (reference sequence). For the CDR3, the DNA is TGTGCCAGCAGCCAAGATCAGGGGCTTTTTGGCGTTGAGCAGTACTTC. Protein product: CASSQDQGLFGVEQYF.

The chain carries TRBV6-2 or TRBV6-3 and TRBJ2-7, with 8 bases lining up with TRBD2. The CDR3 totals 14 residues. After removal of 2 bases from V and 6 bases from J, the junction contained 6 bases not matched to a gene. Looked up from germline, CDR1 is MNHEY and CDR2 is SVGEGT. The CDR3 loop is CASSYAGTRVEQYF. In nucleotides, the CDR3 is TGTGCCAGCAGTTACGCCGGGACTAGAGTCGAGCAGTACTTC.

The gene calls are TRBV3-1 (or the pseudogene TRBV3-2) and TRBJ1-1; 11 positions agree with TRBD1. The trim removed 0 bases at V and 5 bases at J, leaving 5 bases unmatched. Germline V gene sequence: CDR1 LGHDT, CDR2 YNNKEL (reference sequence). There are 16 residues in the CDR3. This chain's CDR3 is CASSQDGTGGWTEAFF. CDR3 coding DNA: TGTGCCAGCAGCCAAGATGGGACAGGGGGGTGGACTGAAGCTTTCTTT.

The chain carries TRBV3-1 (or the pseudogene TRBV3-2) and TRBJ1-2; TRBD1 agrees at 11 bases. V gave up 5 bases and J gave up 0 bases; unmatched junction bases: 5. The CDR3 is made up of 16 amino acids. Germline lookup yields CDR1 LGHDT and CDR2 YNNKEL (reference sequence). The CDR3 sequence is CASSKDRGPSNYGYTF. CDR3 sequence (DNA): TGTGCCAGCAGCAAGGACAGGGGGCCCTCTAACTATGGCTACACCTTC.

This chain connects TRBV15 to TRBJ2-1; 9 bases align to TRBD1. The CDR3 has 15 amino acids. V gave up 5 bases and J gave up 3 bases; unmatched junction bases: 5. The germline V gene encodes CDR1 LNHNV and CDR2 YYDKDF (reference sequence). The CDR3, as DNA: TGTGCCACCAGCGACCGGGACAGGGACTACAATGAGCAGTTCTTC. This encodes CATSDRDRDYNEQFF.

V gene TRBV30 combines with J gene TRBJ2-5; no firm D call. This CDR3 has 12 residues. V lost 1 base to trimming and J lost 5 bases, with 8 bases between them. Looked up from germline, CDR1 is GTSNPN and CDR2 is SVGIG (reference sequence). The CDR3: CAWSESGETQYF. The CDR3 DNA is TGTGCCTGGAGTGAGTCCGGGGAGACCCAGTACTTC.

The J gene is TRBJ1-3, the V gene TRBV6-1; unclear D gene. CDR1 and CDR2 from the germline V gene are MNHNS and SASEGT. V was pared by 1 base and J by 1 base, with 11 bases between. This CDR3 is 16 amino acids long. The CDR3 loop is CASSEVGGGSGNTIYF. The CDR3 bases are TGTGCCAGCAGTGAAGTGGGTGGAGGGTCTGGAAACACCATATATTTT.

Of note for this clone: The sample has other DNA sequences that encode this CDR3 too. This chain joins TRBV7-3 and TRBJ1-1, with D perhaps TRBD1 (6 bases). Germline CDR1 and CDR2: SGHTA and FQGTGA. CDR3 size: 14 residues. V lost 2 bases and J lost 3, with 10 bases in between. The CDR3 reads CASSLYREDTEAFF. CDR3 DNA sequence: TGTGCCAGCAGCTTATACAGGGAAGACACTGAAGCTTTCTTT.

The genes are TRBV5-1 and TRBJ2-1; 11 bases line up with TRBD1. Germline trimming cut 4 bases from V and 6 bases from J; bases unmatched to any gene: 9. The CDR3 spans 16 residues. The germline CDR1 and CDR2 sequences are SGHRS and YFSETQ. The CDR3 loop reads CASSQNPGQGGNEQFF. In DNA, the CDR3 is TGCGCCAGCAGCCAAAACCCGGGACAGGGGGGCAATGAGCAGTTCTTC. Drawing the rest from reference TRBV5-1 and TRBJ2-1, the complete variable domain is KAGVTQTPRYLIKTRGQQVTLSCSPISGHRSVSWYQQTPGQGLQFLFEYFSETQRNKGNFPGRFSGRQFSNSRSEMNVSTLELGDSALYLCASSQNPGQGGNEQFFGPGTRLTVL.

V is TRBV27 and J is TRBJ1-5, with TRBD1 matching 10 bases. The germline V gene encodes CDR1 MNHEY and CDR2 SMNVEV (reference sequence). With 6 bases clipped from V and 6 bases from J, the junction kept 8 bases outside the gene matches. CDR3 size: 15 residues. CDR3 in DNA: TGTGCCAGCAGGGGACAGGGGACTATTGGTCAGCCCCAGCATTTT. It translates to CASRGQGTIGQPQHF.

The CDR3 is CATKGGAGYEQYF. The DNA for the CDR3 is TGTGCCACGAAGGGAGGAGCGGGCTACGAGCAGTACTTC. The chain couples TRBV27 to TRBJ2-7; TRBD2 is a possible D gene (6 bases). This CDR3 has 13 amino acids. V lost 10 bases and J lost 3, with 16 bases in between. Germline V gene data show CDR1 as MNHEY and CDR2 as SMNVEV (reference sequence).

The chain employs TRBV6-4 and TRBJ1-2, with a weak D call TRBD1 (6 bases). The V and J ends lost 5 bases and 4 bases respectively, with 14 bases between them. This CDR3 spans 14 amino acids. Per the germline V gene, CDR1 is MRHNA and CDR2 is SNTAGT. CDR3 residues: CASSPGVVGYGYTF. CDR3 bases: TGTGCCAGCAGTCCAGGGGTTGTCGGCTATGGCTACACCTTC.

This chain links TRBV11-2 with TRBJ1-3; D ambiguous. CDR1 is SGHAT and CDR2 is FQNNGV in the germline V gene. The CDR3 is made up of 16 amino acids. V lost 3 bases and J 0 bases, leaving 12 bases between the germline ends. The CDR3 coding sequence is TGTGCCAGCAGCTTTCTACTTTCGTACTCTGGAAACACCATATATTTT. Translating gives CASSFLLSYSGNTIYF.

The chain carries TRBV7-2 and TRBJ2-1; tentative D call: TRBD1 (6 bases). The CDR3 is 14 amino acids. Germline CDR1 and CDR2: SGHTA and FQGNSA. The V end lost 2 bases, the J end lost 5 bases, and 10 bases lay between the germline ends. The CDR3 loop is CASSLYGQHNEQFF. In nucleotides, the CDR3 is TGTGCCAGCAGCTTATATGGACAGCACAATGAGCAGTTCTTC.

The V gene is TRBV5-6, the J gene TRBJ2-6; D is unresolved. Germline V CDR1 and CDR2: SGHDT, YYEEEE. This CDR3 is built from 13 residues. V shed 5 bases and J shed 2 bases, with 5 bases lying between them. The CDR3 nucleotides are TGTGCCAGCAGTCGAGCTGGGGCCAACGTCCTGACTTTC. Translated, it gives CASSRAGANVLTF.